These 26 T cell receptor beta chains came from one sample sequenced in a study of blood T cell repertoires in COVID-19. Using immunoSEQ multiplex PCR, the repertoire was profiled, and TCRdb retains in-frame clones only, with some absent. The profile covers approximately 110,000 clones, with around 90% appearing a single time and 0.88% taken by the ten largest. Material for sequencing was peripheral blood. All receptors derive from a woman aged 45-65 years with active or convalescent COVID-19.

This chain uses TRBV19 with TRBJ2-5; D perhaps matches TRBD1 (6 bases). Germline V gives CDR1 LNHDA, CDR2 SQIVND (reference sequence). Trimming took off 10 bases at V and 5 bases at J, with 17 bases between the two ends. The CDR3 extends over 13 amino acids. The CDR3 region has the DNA TGTGCCACCAGGGGCAGTTCAGGGGAGACCCAGTACTTC. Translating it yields CATRGSSGETQYF. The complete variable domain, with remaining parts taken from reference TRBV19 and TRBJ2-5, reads DGGITQSPKYLFRKEGQNVTLSCEQNLNHDAMYWYRQDPGQGLRLIYYSQIVNDFQKGDIAEGYSVSREKKESFPLTVTSAQKNPTAFYLCATRGSSGETQYFGPGTRLLVL.

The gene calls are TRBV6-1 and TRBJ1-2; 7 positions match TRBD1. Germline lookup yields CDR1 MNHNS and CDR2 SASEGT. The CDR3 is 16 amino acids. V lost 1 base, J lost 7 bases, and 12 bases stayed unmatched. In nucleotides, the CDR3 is TGTGCCAGCAGTGAAGGCAGACCGGGACAGCTAGGTGGCTACACCTTC. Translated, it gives CASSEGRPGQLGGYTF.

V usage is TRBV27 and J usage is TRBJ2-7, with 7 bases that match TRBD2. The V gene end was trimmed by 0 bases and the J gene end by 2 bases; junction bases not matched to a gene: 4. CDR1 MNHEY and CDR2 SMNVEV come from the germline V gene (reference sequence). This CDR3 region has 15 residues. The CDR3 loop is CASSLSAGDTYEQYF. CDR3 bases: TGTGCCAGCAGTTTATCCGCGGGAGATACCTACGAGCAGTACTTC.

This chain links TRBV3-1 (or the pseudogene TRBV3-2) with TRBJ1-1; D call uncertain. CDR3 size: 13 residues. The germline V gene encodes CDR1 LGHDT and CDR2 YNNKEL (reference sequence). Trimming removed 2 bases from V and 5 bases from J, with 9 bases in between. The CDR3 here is CASSQPGYTEAFF. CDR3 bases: TGTGCCAGCAGCCAACCGGGTTATACTGAAGCTTTCTTT.

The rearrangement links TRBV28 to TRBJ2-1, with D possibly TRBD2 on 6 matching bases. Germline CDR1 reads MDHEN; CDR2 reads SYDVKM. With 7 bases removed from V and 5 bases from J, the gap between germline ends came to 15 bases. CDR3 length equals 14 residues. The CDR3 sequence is CASIGLPRDNEQFF. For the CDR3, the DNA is TGTGCCAGCATAGGACTACCCCGGGACAATGAGCAGTTCTTC.

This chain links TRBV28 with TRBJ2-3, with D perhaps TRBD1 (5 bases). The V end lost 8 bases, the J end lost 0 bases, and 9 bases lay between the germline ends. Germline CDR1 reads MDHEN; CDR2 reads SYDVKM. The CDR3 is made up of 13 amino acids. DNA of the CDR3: TGTGCCAGCCGCGACAGTAGCACAGATACGCAGTATTTT. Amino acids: CASRDSSTDTQYF.

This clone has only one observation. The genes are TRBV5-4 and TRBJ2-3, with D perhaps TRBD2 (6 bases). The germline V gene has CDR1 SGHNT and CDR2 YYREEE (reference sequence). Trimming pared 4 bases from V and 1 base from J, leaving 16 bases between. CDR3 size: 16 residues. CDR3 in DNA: TGTGCCAGCAGCCGCGCCACGGCGGGGCGCACAGATACGCAGTATTTT. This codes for CASSRATAGRTDTQYF.

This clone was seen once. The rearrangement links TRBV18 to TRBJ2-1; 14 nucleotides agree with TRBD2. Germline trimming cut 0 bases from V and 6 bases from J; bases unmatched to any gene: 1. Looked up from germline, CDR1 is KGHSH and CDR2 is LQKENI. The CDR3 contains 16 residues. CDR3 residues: CASSPPGLAGGNEQFF. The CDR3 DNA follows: TGTGCCAGCTCACCACCCGGACTAGCGGGAGGCAATGAGCAGTTCTTC.

DNA for the CDR3: TGCGCCAGCAGCCAAAATCAGGGAACCTACGAGCAGTACTTC. Its protein is CASSQNQGTYEQYF. The V and J genes are TRBV4-1 and TRBJ2-7; maybe TRBD1 (5 bases). V was trimmed by 2 bases and J by 2 bases, leaving 10 bases between them. This CDR3 contains 14 residues. Germline V gives CDR1 MGHRA, CDR2 YSYEKL.

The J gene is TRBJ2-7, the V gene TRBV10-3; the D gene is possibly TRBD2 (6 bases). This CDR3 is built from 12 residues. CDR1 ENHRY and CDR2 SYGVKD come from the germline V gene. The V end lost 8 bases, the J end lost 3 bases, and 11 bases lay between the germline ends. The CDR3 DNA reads TGTGCCATCCGGGGTAGCGGCTACGAGCAGTACTTC. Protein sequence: CAIRGSGYEQYF.

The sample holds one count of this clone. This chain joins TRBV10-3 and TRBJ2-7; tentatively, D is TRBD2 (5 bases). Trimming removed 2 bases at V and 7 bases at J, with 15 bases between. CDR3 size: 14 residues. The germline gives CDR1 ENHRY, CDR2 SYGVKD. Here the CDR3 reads CAISEVADYGEQYF. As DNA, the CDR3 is TGTGCCATCAGTGAGGTGGCCGACTACGGGGAGCAGTACTTC.

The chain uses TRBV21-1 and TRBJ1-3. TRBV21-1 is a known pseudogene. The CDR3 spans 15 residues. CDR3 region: CASSKRSPGGNTIYF. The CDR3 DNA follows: TGTGCCAGCAGCAAAAGGTCCCCGGGGGGAAACACCATATATTTT.

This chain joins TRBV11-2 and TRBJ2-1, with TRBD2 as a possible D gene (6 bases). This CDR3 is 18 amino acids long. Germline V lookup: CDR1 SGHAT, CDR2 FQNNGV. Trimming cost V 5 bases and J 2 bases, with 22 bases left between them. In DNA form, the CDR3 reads TGTGCCAGCAGCATTAGGAGGGCCTCACCGTATACCTACAATGAGCAGTTCTTC. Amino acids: CASSIRRASPYTYNEQFF.

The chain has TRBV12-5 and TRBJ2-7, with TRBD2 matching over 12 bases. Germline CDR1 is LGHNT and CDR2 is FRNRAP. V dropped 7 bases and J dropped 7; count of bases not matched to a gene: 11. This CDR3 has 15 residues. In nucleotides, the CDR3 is TGTGCTAGTGCCACGGGACTAGCGGGTCTATCGGAGCAGTACTTC. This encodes CASATGLAGLSEQYF.

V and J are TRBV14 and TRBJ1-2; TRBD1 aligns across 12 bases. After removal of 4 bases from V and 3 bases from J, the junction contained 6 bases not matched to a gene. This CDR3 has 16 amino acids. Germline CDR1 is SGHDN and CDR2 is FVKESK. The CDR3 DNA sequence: TGTGCCAGCAGCCCCGGGACAGGGGGCAACGACTATGGCTACACCTTC. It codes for CASSPGTGGNDYGYTF.

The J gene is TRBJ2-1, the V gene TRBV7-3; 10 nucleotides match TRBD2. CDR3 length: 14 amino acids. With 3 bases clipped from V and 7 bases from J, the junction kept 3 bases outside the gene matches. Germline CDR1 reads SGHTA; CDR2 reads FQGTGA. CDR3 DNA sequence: TGTGCCAGCAGCTTGACTAGCGGGCGGAATGAGCAGTTCTTC. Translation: CASSLTSGRNEQFF.

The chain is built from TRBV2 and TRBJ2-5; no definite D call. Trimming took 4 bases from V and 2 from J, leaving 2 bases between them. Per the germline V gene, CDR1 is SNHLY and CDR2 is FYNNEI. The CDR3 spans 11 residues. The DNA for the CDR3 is TGTGCCAGCAGTGCGCAAGAGACCCAGTACTTC. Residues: CASSAQETQYF.

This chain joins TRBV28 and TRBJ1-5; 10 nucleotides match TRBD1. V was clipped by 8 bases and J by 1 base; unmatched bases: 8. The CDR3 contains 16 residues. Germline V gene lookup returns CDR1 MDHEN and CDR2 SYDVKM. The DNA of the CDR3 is TGTGCCAGCGGCACGACAGGGGGCGAAAGCAATCAGCCCCAGCATTTT. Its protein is CASGTTGGESNQPQHF.

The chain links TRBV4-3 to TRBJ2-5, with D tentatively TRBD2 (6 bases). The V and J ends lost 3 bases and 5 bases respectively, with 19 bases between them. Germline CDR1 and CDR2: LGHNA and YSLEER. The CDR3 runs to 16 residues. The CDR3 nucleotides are TGCGCCAGCAGCCACCACCGGGACTTTGGAGGGGAGACCCAGTACTTC. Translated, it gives CASSHHRDFGGETQYF.

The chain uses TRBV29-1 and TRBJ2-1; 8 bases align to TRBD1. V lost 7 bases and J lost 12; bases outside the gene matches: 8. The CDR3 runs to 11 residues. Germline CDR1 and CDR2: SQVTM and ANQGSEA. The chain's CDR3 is CSDLDRVTQFF. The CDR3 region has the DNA TGCAGCGACCTGGACAGGGTTACGCAGTTCTTC.

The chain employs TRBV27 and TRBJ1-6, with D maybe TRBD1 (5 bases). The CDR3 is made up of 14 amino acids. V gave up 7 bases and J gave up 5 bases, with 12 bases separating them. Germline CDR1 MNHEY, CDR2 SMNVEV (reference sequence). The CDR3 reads CASTHGGNNSPLHF. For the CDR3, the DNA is TGTGCCAGCACCCACGGGGGGAATAATTCACCCCTCCACTTT.

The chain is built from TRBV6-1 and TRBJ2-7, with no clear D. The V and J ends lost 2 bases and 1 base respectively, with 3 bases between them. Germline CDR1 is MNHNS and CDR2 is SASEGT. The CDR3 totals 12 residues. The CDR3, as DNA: TGTGCCAGCAGTGAACTGTCCTACGAGCAGTACTTC. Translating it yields CASSELSYEQYF.

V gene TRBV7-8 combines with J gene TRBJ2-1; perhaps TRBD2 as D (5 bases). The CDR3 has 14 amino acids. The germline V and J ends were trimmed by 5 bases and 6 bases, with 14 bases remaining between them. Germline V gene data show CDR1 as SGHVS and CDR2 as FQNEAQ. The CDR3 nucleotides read TGTGCCAGCAGCCGAGCCCAGACTACCAATGAGCAGTTCTTC. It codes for CASSRAQTTNEQFF.

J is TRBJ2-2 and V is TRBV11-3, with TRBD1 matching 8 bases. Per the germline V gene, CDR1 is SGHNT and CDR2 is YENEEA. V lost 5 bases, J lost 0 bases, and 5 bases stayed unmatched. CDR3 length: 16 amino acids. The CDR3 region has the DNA TGTGCCAGCAGCGACAGACAGGGGTCGAACACCGGGGAGCTGTTTTTT. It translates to CASSDRQGSNTGELFF.

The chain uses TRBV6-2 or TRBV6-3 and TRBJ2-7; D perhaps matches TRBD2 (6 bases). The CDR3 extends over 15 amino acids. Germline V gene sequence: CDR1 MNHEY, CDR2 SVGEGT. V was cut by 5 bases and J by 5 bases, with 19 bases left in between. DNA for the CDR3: TGTGCCAGCAGTGTCCGTTTAAGCGGGTACAACGAGCAGTACTTC. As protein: CASSVRLSGYNEQYF.

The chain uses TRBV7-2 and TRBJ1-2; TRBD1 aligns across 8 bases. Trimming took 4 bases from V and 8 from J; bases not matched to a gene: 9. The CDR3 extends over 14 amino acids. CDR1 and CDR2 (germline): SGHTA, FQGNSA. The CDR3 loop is CASSSYRGESGYTF. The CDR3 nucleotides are TGTGCCAGCAGCTCCTACAGGGGGGAGAGCGGCTACACCTTC.